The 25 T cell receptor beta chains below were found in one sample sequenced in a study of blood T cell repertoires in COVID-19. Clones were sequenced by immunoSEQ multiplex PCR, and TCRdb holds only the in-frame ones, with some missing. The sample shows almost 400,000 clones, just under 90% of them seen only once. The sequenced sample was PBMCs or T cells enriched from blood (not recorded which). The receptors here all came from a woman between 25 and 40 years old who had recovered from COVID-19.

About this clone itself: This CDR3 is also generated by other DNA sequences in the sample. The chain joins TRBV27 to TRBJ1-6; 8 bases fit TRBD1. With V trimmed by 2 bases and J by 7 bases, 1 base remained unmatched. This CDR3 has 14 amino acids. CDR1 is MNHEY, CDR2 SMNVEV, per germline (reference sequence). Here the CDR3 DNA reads TGTGCCAGCAGTTTAGGACAGGGAAATTCACCCCTCCACTTT. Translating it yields CASSLGQGNSPLHF.

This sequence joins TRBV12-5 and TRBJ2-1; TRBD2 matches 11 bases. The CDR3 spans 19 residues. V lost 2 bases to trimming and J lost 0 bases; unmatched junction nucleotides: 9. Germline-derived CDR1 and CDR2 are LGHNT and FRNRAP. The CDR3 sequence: CASGLSGTSGLSSYNEQFF. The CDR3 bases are TGTGCTAGTGGTTTGTCCGGGACTAGCGGATTGAGCTCCTACAATGAGCAGTTCTTC.

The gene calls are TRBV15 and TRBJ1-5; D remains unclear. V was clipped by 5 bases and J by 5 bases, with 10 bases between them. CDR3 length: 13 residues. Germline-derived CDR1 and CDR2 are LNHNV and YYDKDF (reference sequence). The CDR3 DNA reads TGTGCCACCAGCTTTGAGGGTGATCAGCCCCAGCATTTT. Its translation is CATSFEGDQPQHF.

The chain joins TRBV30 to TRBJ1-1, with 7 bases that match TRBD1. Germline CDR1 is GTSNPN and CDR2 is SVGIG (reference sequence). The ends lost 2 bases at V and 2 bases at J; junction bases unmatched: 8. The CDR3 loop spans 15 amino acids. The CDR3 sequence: CAWSSTGVLNTEAFF. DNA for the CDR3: TGTGCCTGGAGTAGCACAGGGGTCCTAAACACTGAAGCTTTCTTT. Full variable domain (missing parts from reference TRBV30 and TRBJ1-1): SQTIHQWPATLVQPVGSPLSLECTVEGTSNPNLYWYRQAAGRGLQLLFYSVGIGQISSEVPQNLSASRPQDRQFILSSKKLLLSDSGFYLCAWSSTGVLNTEAFFGQGTRLTVV.

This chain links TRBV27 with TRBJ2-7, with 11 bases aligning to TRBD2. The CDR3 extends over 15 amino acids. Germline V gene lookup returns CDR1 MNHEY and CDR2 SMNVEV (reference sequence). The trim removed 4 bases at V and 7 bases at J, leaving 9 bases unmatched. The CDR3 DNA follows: TGTGCCAGCAGTTCGCTAGCGGGAGGAGCGGTTGAGCAGTACTTC. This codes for CASSSLAGGAVEQYF.

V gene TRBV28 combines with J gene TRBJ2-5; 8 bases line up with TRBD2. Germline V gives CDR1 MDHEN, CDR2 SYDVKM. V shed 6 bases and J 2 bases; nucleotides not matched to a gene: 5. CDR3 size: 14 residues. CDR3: CASSHLAGQETQYF. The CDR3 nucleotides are TGTGCCAGCAGCCACTTAGCGGGACAAGAGACCCAGTACTTC. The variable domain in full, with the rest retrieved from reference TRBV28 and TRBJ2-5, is DVKVTQSSRYLVKRTGEKVFLECVQDMDHENMFWYRQDPGLGLRLIYFSYDVKMKEKGDIPEGYSVSREKKERFSLILESASTNQTSMYLCASSHLAGQETQYFGPGTRLLVL.

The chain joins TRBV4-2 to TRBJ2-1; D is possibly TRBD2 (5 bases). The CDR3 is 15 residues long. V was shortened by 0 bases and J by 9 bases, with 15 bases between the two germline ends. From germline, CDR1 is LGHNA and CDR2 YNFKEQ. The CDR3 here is CASSQEGVGVVEQFF. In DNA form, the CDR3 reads TGTGCCAGCAGCCAAGAGGGAGTAGGTGTAGTTGAGCAGTTCTTC.

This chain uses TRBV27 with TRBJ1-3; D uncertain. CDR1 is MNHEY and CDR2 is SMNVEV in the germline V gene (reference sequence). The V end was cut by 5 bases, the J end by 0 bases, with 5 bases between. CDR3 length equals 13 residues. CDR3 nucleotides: TGTGCCAGCAGTCTCGGCTCTGGAAACACCATATATTTT. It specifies CASSLGSGNTIYF.

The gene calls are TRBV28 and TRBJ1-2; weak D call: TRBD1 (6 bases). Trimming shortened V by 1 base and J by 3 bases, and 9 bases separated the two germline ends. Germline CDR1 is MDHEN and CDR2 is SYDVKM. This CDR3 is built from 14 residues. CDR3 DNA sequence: TGTGCCAGCAGTTTATTGGGGGCCTACTATGGCTACACCTTC. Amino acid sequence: CASSLLGAYYGYTF.

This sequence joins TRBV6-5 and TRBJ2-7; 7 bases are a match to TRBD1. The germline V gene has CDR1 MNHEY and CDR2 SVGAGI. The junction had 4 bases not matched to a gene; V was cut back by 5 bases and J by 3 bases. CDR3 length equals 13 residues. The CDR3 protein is CASSPGTVYEQYF. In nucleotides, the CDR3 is TGTGCCAGCAGTCCCGGGACAGTCTACGAGCAGTACTTC.

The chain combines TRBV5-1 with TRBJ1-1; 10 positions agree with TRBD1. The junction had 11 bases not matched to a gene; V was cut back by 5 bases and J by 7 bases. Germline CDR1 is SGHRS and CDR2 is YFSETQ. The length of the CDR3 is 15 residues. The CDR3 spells CASRPGTGEYREAFF. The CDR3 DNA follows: TGCGCCAGCAGACCCGGGACAGGGGAGTATCGTGAAGCTTTCTTT.

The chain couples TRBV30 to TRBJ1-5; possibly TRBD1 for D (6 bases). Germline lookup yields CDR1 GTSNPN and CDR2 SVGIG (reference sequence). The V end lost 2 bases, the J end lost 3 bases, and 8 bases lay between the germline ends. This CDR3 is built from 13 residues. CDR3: CAWSRGNNQPQHF. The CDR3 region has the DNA TGTGCCTGGAGTAGGGGGAACAATCAGCCCCAGCATTTT.

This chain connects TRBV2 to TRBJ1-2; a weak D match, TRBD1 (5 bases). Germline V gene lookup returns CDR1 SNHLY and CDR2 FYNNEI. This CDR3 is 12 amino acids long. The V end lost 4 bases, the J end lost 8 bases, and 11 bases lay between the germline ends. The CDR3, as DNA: TGTGCCAGCAGTGGGGGGGTTAAAGGCTACACCTTC. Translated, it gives CASSGGVKGYTF.

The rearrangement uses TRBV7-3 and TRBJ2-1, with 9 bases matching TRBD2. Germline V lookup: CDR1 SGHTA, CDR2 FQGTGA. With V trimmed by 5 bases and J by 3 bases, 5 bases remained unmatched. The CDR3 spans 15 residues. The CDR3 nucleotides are TGTGCCAGCAGCGGTTTAGCGGGGGTCTACAATGAGCAGTTCTTC. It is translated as CASSGLAGVYNEQFF.

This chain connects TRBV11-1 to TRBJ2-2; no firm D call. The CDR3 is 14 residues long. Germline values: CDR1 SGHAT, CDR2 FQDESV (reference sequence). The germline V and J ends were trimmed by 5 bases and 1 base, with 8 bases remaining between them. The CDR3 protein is CASSPVVNTGELFF. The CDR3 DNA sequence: TGTGCCAGCAGCCCGGTAGTGAACACCGGGGAGCTGTTTTTT.

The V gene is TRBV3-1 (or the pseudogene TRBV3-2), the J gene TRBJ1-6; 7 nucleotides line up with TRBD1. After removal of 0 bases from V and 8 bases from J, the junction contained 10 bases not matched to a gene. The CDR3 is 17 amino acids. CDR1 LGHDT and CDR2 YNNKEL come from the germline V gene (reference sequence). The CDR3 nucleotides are TGTGCCAGCAGCCAAGATCGTCGGGGACAGTACGATTCACCCCTCCACTTT. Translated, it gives CASSQDRRGQYDSPLHF.

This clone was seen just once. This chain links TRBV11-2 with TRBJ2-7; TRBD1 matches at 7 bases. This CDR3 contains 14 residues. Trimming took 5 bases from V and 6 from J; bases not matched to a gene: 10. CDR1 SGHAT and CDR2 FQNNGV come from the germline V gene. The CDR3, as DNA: TGTGCCAGCAGCAGTACAGGGGAGTCGGGCGAGCAGTACTTC. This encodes CASSSTGESGEQYF.

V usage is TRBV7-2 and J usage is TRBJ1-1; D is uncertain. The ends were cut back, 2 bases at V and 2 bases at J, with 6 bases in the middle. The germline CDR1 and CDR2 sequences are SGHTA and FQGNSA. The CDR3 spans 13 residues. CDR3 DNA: TGTGCCAGCAGCTTATATTCTAACACTGAAGCTTTCTTT. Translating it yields CASSLYSNTEAFF.

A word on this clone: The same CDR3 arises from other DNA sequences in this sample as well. CDR3 sequence: CASSYSTGEDQPQHF. The DNA for the CDR3 is TGTGCCAGCAGTTATTCGACAGGGGAGGATCAGCCCCAGCATTTT. The V and J genes are TRBV6-5 and TRBJ1-5, with 8 bases identical to TRBD1. Germline CDR1 MNHEY, CDR2 SVGAGI. The CDR3 is 15 residues long. J gave up 5 bases and V 3 bases, and 6 bases lay outside the gene matches.

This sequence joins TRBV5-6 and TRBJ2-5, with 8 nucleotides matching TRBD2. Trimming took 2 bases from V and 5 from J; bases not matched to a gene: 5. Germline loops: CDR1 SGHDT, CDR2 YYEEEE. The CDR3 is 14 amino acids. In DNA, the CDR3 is TGTGCCAGCAGCTTCGGGGGGGCCGGGGAGACCCAGTACTTC. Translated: CASSFGGAGETQYF.

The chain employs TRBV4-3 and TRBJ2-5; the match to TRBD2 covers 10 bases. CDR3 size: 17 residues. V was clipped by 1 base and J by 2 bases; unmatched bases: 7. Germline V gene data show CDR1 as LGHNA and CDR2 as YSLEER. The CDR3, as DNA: TGCGCCAGCAGCCAAGTTCTCCGGACTAGCGGTCAAGAGACCCAGTACTTC. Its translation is CASSQVLRTSGQETQYF.

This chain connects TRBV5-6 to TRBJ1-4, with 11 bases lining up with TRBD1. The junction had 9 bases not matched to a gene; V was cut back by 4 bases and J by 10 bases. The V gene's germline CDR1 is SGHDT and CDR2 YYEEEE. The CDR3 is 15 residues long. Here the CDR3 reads CASSPGTGGPGKLFF. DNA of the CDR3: TGTGCCAGCAGCCCCGGGACAGGGGGGCCCGGAAAACTGTTTTTT.

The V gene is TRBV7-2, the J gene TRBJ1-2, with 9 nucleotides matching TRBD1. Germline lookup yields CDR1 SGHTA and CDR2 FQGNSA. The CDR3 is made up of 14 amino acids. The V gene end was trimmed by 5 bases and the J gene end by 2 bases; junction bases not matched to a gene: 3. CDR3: CASSRDRENYGYTF. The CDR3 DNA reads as TGTGCCAGCAGCCGGGACAGGGAGAACTATGGCTACACCTTC.

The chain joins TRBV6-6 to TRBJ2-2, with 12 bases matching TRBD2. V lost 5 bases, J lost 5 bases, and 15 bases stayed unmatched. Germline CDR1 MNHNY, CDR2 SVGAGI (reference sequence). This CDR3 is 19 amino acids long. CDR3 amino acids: CASSPRASGGAEWTGELFF. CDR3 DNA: TGTGCCAGCAGTCCCCGGGCTAGCGGGGGGGCCGAGTGGACCGGGGAGCTGTTTTTT.

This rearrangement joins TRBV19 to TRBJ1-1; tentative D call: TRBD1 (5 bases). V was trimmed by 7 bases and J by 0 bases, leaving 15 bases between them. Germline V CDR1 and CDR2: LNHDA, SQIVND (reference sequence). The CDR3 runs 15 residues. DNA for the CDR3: TGTGCCAGTAAAGTCGGACATCACATGAACACTGAAGCTTTCTTT. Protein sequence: CASKVGHHMNTEAFF.